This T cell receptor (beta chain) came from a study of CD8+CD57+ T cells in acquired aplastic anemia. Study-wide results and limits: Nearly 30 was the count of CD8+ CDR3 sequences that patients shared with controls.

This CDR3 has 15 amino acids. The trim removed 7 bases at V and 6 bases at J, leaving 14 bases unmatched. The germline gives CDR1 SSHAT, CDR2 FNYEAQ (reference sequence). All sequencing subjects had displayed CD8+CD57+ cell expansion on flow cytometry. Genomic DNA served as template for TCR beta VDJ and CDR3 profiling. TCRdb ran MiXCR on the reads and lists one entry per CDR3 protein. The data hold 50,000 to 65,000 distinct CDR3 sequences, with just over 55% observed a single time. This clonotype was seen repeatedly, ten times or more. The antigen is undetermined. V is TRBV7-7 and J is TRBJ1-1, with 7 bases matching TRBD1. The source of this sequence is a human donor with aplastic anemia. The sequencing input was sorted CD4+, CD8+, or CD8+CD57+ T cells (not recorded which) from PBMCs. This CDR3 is CASNLLGGGSAEAFF. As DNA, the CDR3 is TGTGCCAGCAATCTCCTCGGAGGGGGCTCGGCTGAAGCTTTCTTT.